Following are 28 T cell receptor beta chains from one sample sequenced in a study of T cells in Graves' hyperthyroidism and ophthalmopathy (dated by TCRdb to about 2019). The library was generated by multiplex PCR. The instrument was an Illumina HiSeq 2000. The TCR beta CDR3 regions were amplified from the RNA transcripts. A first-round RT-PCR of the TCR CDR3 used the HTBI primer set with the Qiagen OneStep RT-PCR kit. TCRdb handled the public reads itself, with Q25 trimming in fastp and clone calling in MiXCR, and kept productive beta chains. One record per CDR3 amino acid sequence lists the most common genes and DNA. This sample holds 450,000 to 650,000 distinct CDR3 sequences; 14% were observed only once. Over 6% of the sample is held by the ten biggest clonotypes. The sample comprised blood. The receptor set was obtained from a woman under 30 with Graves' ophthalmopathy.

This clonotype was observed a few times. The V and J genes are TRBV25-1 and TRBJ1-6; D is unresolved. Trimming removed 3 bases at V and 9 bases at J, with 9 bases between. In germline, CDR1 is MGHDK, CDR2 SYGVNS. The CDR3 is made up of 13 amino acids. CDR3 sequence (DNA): TGTGCCAGCAGTGATGATAGATTTTCACCCCTCCACTTT. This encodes CASSDDRFSPLHF.

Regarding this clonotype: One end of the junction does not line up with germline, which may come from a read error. DNA of the CDR3: TGTGCCGGCAGGGAAGAAGCCGATCGTTCTTACGAGCAGTACTTC. Translation gives CAGREEADRSYEQYF. The rearrangement joins TRBV28 to TRBJ2-7; a weak D match, TRBD1 (5 bases). CDR1 and CDR2 from the germline V gene are MDHEN and SYDVKM. The CDR3 extends over 15 amino acids.

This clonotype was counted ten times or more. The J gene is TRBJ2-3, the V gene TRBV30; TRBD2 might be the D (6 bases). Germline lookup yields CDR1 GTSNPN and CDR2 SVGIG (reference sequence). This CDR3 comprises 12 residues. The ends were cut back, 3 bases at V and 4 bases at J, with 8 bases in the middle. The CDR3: CAWRGEADTQYF. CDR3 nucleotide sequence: TGTGCCTGGAGGGGGGAGGCAGATACGCAGTATTTT.

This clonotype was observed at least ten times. The CDR3 bases are TGCGCCAGCAGCTTCTCCGGGACAGGGGGCGTCTACAATGAGCAGTTCTTC. Translating gives CASSFSGTGGVYNEQFF. The chain joins TRBV5-1 to TRBJ2-1, with TRBD1 matching over 12 bases. This CDR3 is 17 amino acids long. Germline assignment: CDR1 SGHRS and CDR2 YFSETQ. Germline trimming cut 2 bases from V and 3 bases from J; bases unmatched to any gene: 6.

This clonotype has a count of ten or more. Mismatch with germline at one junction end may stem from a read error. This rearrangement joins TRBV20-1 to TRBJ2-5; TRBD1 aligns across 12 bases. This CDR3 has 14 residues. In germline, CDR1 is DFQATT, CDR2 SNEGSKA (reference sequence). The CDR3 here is CSTRGTGGGETQYF. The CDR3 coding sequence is TGCAGTACTAGAGGGACAGGGGGCGGAGAGACCCAGTACTTC.

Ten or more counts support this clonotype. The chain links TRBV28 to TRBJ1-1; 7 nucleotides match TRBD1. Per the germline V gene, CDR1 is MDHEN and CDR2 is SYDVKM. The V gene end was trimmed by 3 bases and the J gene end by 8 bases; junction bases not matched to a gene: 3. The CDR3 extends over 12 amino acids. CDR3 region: CASSFSRGEAFF. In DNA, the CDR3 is TGTGCCAGCAGTTTTAGCAGGGGGGAAGCTTTCTTT.

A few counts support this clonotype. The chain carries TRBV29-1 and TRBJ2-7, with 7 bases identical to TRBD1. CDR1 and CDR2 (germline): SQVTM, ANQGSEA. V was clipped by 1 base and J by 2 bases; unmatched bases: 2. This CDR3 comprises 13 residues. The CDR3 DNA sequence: TGCAGCGTTGAAGGGGACAGAACCTACGAGCAGTACTTC. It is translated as CSVEGDRTYEQYF.

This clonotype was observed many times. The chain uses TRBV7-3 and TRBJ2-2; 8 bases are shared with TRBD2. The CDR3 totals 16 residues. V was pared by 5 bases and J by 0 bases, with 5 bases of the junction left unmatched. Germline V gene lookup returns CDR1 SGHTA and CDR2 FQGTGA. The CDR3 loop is CASSTSGTANTGELFF. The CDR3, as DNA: TGTGCCAGCAGCACTAGCGGAACCGCGAACACCGGGGAGCTGTTTTTT.

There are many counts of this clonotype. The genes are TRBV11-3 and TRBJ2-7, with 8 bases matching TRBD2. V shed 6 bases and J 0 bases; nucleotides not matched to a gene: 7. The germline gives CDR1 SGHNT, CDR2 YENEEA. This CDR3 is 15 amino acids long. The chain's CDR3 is CASRAIAGISYEQYF. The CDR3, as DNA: TGTGCCAGCAGGGCGATAGCGGGAATCTCCTACGAGCAGTACTTC.

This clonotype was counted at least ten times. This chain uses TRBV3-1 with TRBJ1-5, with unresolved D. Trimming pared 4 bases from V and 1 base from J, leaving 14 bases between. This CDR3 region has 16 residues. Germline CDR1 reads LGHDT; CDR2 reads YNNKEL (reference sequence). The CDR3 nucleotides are TGTGCCAGCAGCCTCGGCGGGCAGCAGAGCAATCAGCCCCAGCATTTT. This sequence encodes CASSLGGQQSNQPQHF. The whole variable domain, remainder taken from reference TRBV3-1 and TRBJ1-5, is DTAVSQTPKYLVTQMGNDKSIKCEQNLGHDTMYWYKQDSKKFLKIMFSYNNKELIINETVPNRFSPKSPDKAHLNLHINSLELGDSAVYFCASSLGGQQSNQPQHFGDGTRLSIL.

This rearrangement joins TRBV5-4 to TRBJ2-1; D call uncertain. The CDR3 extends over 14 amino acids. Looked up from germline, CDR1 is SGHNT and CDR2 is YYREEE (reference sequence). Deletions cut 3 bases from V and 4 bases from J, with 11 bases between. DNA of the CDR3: TGTGCCAGCAGCTCCCCGGGCAGTTACAATGAGCAGTTCTTC. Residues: CASSSPGSYNEQFF.

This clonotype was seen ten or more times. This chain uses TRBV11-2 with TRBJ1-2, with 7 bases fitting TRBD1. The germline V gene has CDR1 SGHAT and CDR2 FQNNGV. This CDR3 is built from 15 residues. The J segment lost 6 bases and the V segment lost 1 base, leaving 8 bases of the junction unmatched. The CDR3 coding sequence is TGTGCCAGCAGCTTAGGTCTCCGGCAGGGGGATGGCTACACCTTC. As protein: CASSLGLRQGDGYTF.

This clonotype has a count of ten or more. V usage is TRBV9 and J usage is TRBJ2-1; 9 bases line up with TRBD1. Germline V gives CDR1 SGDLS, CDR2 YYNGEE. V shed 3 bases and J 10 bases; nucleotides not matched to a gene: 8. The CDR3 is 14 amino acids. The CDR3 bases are TGTGCCAGCAGCGCCGGGACAGGGCGTTTGGAGCAGTTCTTC. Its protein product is CASSAGTGRLEQFF.

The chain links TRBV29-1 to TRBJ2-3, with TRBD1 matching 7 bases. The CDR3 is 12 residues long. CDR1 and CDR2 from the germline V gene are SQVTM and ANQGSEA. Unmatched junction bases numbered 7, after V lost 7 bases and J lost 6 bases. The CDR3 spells CSARQGGDTQYF. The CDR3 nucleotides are TGCAGCGCCCGACAGGGCGGGGATACGCAGTATTTT.

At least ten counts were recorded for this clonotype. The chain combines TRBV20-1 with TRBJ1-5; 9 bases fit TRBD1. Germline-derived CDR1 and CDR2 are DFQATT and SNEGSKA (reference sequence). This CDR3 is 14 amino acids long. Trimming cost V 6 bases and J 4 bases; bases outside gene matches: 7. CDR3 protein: CSAGTGIWNQPQHF. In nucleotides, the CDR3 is TGCAGTGCCGGGACAGGGATATGGAATCAGCCCCAGCATTTT.

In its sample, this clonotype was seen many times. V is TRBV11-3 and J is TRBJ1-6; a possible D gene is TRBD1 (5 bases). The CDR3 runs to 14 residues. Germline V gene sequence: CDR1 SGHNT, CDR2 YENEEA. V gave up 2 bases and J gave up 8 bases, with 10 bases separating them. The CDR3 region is CASSLRGIDSPLHF. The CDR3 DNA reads TGTGCCAGCAGCTTACGGGGGATCGATTCACCCCTCCACTTT.

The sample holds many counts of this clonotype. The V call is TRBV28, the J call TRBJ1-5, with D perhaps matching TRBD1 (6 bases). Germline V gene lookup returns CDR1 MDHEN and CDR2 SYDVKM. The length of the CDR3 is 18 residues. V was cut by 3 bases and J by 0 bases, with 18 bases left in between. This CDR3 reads CASSFAGGWGYSNQPQHF. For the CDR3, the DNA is TGTGCCAGCAGTTTCGCGGGGGGCTGGGGGTATAGCAATCAGCCCCAGCATTTT.

The CDR3 sequence: CASSLFAGIGTDTQYF. The DNA for the CDR3 is TGTGCCAGCAGTTTATTCGCAGGAATCGGCACAGATACGCAGTATTTT. The chain has TRBV27 and TRBJ2-3; D gene unclear. The V end was cut by 1 base, the J end by 1 base, with 12 bases between. This CDR3 comprises 16 residues. The germline V gene has CDR1 MNHEY and CDR2 SMNVEV (reference sequence).

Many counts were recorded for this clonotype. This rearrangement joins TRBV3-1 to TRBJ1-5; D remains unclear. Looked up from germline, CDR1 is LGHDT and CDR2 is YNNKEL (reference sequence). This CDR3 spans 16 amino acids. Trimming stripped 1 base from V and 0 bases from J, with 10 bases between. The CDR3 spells CASSQGAGLSNQPQHF. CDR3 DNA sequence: TGTGCCAGCAGCCAAGGTGCGGGCCTTAGCAATCAGCCCCAGCATTTT.

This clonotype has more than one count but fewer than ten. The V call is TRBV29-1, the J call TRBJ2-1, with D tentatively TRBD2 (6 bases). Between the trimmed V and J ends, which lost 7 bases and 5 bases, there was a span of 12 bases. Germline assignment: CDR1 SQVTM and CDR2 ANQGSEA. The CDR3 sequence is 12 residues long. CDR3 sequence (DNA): TGCAGCGGGGGGGACTTGCACAATGAGCAGTTCTTC. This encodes CSGGDLHNEQFF.

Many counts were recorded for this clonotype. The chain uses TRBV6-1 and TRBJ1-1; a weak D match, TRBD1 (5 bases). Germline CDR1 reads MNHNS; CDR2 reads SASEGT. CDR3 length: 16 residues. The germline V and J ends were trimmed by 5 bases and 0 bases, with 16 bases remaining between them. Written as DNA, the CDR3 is TGTGCCAGCAGTTACAGGTTCTGGGACGTGAACACTGAAGCTTTCTTT. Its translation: CASSYRFWDVNTEAFF.

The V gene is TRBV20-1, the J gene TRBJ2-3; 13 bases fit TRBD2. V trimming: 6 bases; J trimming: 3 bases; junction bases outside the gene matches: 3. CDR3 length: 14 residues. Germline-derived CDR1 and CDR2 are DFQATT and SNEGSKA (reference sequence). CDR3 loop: CSAGLAGETDTQYF. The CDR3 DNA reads TGCAGTGCCGGACTAGCGGGAGAGACAGATACGCAGTATTTT.

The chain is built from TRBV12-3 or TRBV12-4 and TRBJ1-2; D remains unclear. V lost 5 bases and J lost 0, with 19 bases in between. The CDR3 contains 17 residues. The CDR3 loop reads CASSQGRPGSSNYGYTF. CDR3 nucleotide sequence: TGTGCCAGCAGTCAAGGCCGCCCGGGAAGCTCTAACTATGGCTACACCTTC.

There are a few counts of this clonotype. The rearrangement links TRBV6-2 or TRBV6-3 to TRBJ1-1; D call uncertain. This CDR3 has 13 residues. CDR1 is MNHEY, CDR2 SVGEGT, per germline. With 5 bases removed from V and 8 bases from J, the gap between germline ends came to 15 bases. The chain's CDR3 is CASSAWDPGEAFF. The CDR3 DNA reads TGTGCCAGCAGTGCTTGGGATCCGGGAGAAGCTTTCTTT.

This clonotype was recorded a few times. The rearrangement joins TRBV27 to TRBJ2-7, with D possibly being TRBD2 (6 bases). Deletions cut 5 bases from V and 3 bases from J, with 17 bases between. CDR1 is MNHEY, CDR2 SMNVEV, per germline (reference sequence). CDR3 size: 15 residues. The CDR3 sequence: CASSLTRRANYEQYF. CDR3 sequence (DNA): TGTGCCAGCAGTCTCACGAGGAGGGCCAACTACGAGCAGTACTTC.

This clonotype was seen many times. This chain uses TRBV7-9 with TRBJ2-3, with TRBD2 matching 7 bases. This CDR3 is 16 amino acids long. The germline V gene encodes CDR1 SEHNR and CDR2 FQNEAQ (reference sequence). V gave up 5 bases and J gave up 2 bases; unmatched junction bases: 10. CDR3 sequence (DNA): TGTGCCAGCAGCGAACCGACTAGCTACACCACAGATACGCAGTATTTT. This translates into CASSEPTSYTTDTQYF.

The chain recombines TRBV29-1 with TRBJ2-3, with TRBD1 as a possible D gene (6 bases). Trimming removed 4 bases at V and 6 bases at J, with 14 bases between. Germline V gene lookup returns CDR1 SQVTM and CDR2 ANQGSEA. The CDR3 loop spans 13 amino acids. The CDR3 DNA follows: TGCAGCGTTGCCCCTTCAGGGGCGGATACGCAGTATTTT. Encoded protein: CSVAPSGADTQYF.

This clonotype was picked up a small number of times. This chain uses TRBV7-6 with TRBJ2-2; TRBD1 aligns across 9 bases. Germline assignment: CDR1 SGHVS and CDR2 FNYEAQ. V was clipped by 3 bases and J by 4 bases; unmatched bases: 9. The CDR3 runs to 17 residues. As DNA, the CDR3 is TGTGCCAGCAGCTTTGCTAGGACAGGGGAGCTCACCGGGGAGCTGTTTTTT. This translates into CASSFARTGELTGELFF.